One sample yielded the 23 T cell receptor beta chains listed below, sequenced in a study of sequential checkpoint blockade in melanoma. TCRdb's table, derived via immunoSEQ multiplex PCR, lists solely in-frame clones and lacks some. This sample has around 12,000 clones; less than 70% occur once, and the top ten carry about 23%. This sample's treatment: randomized to nivolumab then ipilimumab (arm A) or the reverse (arm B). Here the sequenced sample was CD8+ T cells sorted from blood (inferred from file names), taken from a patient given nivolumab and ipilimumab in sequence. The receptors were sampled from a human donor with melanoma.

The chain combines TRBV6-6 with TRBJ1-1; maybe TRBD1 (6 bases). With 7 bases removed from V and 6 bases from J, the gap between germline ends came to 18 bases. The V gene's germline CDR1 is MNHNY and CDR2 SVGAGI (reference sequence). This CDR3 has 14 amino acids. The CDR3 nucleotides are TGTGCCAGCACCAATTATGGGCAGGGGTCTGAAGCTTTCTTT. As protein: CASTNYGQGSEAFF.

The V call is TRBV7-3, the J call TRBJ1-1, with 9 bases fitting TRBD1. J gave up 5 bases and V 2 bases, and 6 bases lay outside the gene matches. In germline, CDR1 is SGHTA, CDR2 FQGTGA. The CDR3 extends over 15 amino acids. Here the CDR3 DNA reads TGTGCCAGCAGCTTAGTTGGACAGGGGACGACTGAAGCTTTCTTT. It is translated as CASSLVGQGTTEAFF.

The gene calls are TRBV6-5 and TRBJ2-1, with 8 bases fitting TRBD2. V lost 0 bases, J lost 1 base, and 2 bases stayed unmatched. CDR3 length: 16 residues. The V gene's germline CDR1 is MNHEY and CDR2 SVGAGI. CDR3 nucleotides: TGTGCCAGCAGTTACTCGGCGGGGGGATCCTACAATGAGCAGTTCTTC. Amino acid sequence: CASSYSAGGSYNEQFF.

The chain couples TRBV2 to TRBJ2-5; D unclear. The J call may be wrong; the DNA end is better matched by TRBJ2-7. Germline V gene sequence: CDR1 SNHLY, CDR2 FYNNEI. The CDR3 spans 14 residues. The CDR3 region has the DNA TGTGCCAGCAGTGAACCCAACCGTCAATACGAGCAGTACTTC. Translated: CASSEPNRQYEQYF.

This clone was counted between two and nine times. The chain combines TRBV7-2 with TRBJ2-1, with 7 bases fitting TRBD2. Germline V lookup: CDR1 SGHTA, CDR2 FQGNSA. CDR3 length equals 14 residues. The ends lost 0 bases at V and 5 bases at J; junction bases unmatched: 1. CDR3 in DNA: TGTGCCAGCAGCTTAGCGCGGGGGAACAATGAGCAGTTCTTC. Amino acids: CASSLARGNNEQFF.

This clone turned up a few times. The chain is built from TRBV2 and TRBJ2-1; 7 nucleotides agree with TRBD2. Germline CDR1 SNHLY, CDR2 FYNNEI. V lost 4 bases to trimming and J lost 6 bases; unmatched junction nucleotides: 6. This CDR3 has 14 amino acids. In DNA, the CDR3 is TGTGCCAGCAGTGCCCAGCGGGATCCCAATGAGCAGTTCTTC. Protein: CASSAQRDPNEQFF.

In regard to this clone: A read error is likely here: a far larger clone is one base away. This sequence joins TRBV5-4 and TRBJ2-7; 10 bases are a match to TRBD1. The CDR3 is made up of 14 amino acids. Germline V CDR1 and CDR2: SGHNT, YYREEE (reference sequence). The V gene end was trimmed by 5 bases and the J gene end by 6 bases; junction bases not matched to a gene: 8. The CDR3 bases are TGTGCCAGCAGTTTCGGGACAGGGGTAAGCGAGCAGTACTTC. Residues: CASSFGTGVSEQYF.

This clone showed up just a few times. V is TRBV9 and J is TRBJ1-2; a weak D match, TRBD1 (6 bases). Trimming took 2 bases from V and 6 from J, leaving 14 bases between them. CDR1 and CDR2 (germline): SGDLS, YYNGEE. This CDR3 is 14 amino acids long. In DNA form, the CDR3 reads TGTGCCAGCAGCGTCACGGGGGGCGCGGATGGCTACACCTTC. Amino acids: CASSVTGGADGYTF. The variable domain in full, with the rest retrieved from reference TRBV9 and TRBJ1-2, is DSGVTQTPKHLITATGQRVTLRCSPRSGDLSVYWYQQSLDQGLQFLIQYYNGEERAKGNILERFSAQQFPDLHSELNLSSLELGDSALYFCASSVTGGADGYTFGSGTRLTVV.

J is TRBJ2-7 and V is TRBV5-1; TRBD1 matches 10 bases. The CDR3 extends over 14 amino acids. Germline loops: CDR1 SGHRS, CDR2 YFSETQ. Trimming removed 0 bases from V and 4 bases from J; junction bases left unmatched: 1. The chain's CDR3 is CASSLGDRGYEQYF. DNA for the CDR3: TGCGCCAGCAGCTTGGGGGACAGGGGATACGAGCAGTACTTC. The complete variable domain, with remaining parts taken from reference TRBV5-1 and TRBJ2-7, reads KAGVTQTPRYLIKTRGQQVTLSCSPISGHRSVSWYQQTPGQGLQFLFEYFSETQRNKGNFPGRFSGRQFSNSRSEMNVSTLELGDSALYLCASSLGDRGYEQYFGPGTRLTVT.

This clone was seen just once. The sample holds other DNA sequences that translate to the same CDR3. The genes are TRBV2 and TRBJ1-2; 7 bases fit TRBD1. The CDR3 contains 16 residues. The J segment lost 4 bases and the V segment lost 2 bases, leaving 10 bases of the junction unmatched. The V gene's germline CDR1 is SNHLY and CDR2 FYNNEI. Here the CDR3 reads CASSEPGAGGFYGYTF. CDR3 in DNA: TGTGCCAGCAGTGAACCGGGGGCAGGGGGGTTCTATGGCTACACCTTC.

This clone appeared once. CDR3 DNA sequence: TGTGCCAGCAGCGTAGATCTTGGGCAGCCTAACTATGGCTACACCTTC. Protein product: CASSVDLGQPNYGYTF. This sequence joins TRBV9 and TRBJ1-2; D gene unclear. Per the germline V gene, CDR1 is SGDLS and CDR2 is YYNGEE. With 0 bases removed from V and 0 bases from J, the gap between germline ends came to 12 bases. The CDR3 is 16 residues long. Full variable domain (outside the CDR3, taken from reference TRBV9 and TRBJ1-2): DSGVTQTPKHLITATGQRVTLRCSPRSGDLSVYWYQQSLDQGLQFLIQYYNGEERAKGNILERFSAQQFPDLHSELNLSSLELGDSALYFCASSVDLGQPNYGYTFGSGTRLTVV.

This chain links TRBV30 with TRBJ2-3; 7 bases fit TRBD1. Germline V gene lookup returns CDR1 GTSNPN and CDR2 SVGIG (reference sequence). The CDR3 contains 15 residues. V lost 2 bases to trimming and J lost 3 bases; unmatched junction nucleotides: 8. CDR3 bases: TGTGCCTGGAGTAGGACAGGACGAGAGACAGATACGCAGTATTTT. This sequence encodes CAWSRTGRETDTQYF.

The chain couples TRBV13 to TRBJ2-1; tentatively, D is TRBD1 (5 bases). This CDR3 is 14 amino acids long. Germline assignment: CDR1 PRHDT and CDR2 FYEKMQ (reference sequence). Trimming left V 1 base short and J 5 bases short, with 9 bases between. CDR3 protein: CASSLVQVNNEQFF. The CDR3 DNA sequence: TGTGCCAGCAGCTTAGTACAGGTCAACAATGAGCAGTTCTTC.

This clone appeared once. The genes are TRBV10-1 and TRBJ2-3, with TRBD2 matching 8 bases. The length of the CDR3 is 17 residues. J was trimmed by 1 base and V by 8 bases; bases with no gene match: 14. Germline CDR1 WNHNN, CDR2 SYGVQD (reference sequence). The CDR3 loop is CASGSGASGGRTDTQYF. CDR3 bases: TGCGCCAGCGGCTCGGGGGCGAGCGGGGGCCGCACAGATACGCAGTATTTT.

In this sample, this clone turned up a few times. The gene calls are TRBV9 and TRBJ2-5; 7 bases align to TRBD1. V was pared by 0 bases and J by 1 base, with 3 bases of the junction left unmatched. Per the germline V gene, CDR1 is SGDLS and CDR2 is YYNGEE. This CDR3 has 15 residues. The CDR3 loop is CASSVEGTVQETQYF. As DNA, the CDR3 is TGTGCCAGCAGCGTAGAGGGGACAGTCCAAGAGACCCAGTACTTC.

The genes are TRBV9 and TRBJ1-1, with a weak D call TRBD1 (6 bases). Trimming took 7 bases from V and 2 from J, leaving 15 bases between them. Germline lookup yields CDR1 SGDLS and CDR2 YYNGEE. The CDR3 has 14 amino acids. In nucleotides, the CDR3 is TGTGCCAGCGTCAGGGGACCTACCAACACTGAAGCTTTCTTT. It yields the protein CASVRGPTNTEAFF. Variable domain in full (rest from reference TRBV9 and TRBJ1-1): DSGVTQTPKHLITATGQRVTLRCSPRSGDLSVYWYQQSLDQGLQFLIQYYNGEERAKGNILERFSAQQFPDLHSELNLSSLELGDSALYFCASVRGPTNTEAFFGQGTRLTVV.

CDR3 amino acids: CASSLGVTEAFF. The DNA for the CDR3 is TGTGCCAGCAGCTTAGGGGTAACTGAAGCTTTCTTT. The V call is TRBV5-4, the J call TRBJ1-1, with D perhaps matching TRBD1 (5 bases). Germline V gives CDR1 SGHNT, CDR2 YYREEE (reference sequence). The CDR3 spans 12 residues. The V and J ends lost 2 bases and 5 bases respectively, with 7 bases between them.

The chain uses TRBV5-1 and TRBJ2-3; 7 bases fit TRBD1. V lost 4 bases and J lost 0; bases outside the gene matches: 17. The CDR3 extends over 19 amino acids. Germline CDR1 SGHRS, CDR2 YFSETQ. Written as DNA, the CDR3 is TGCGCCAGCAGCACACCCACGGACAGGAGAACTCATAGCACAGATACGCAGTATTTT. This translates into CASSTPTDRRTHSTDTQYF.

This rearrangement joins TRBV7-9 to TRBJ1-4; 7 bases align to TRBD1. This CDR3 contains 14 residues. V lost 8 bases to trimming and J lost 5 bases; unmatched junction nucleotides: 8. The germline CDR1 and CDR2 sequences are SEHNR and FQNEAQ (reference sequence). CDR3 DNA: TGTGCCAGCGGCCCGGGACAGACCAATGAAAAACTGTTTTTT. Amino acids: CASGPGQTNEKLFF.

This clone occurred a few times. The chain employs TRBV7-6 and TRBJ2-3; 8 positions agree with TRBD1. J gave up 4 bases and V 1 base, and 10 bases lay outside the gene matches. The CDR3 is 17 residues long. Germline V gives CDR1 SGHVS, CDR2 FNYEAQ. This CDR3 is CASSLGVSTGVADTQYF. Written as DNA, the CDR3 is TGTGCCAGCAGCTTAGGTGTTTCGACAGGGGTCGCAGATACGCAGTATTTT.

The V and J genes are TRBV27 and TRBJ1-2; D might be TRBD1 (5 bases). V was clipped by 4 bases and J by 4 bases, with 13 bases between them. This CDR3 has 14 residues. From germline, CDR1 is MNHEY and CDR2 SMNVEV (reference sequence). This CDR3 is CASSSSGLPYGYTF. The CDR3 DNA reads as TGTGCCAGCAGTTCTTCAGGGTTACCCTATGGCTACACCTTC.

The V gene is TRBV6-6, the J gene TRBJ2-7; TRBD2 matches at 8 bases. The CDR3 has 12 amino acids. Germline V gene data show CDR1 as MNHNY and CDR2 as SVGAGI (reference sequence). The junction had 3 bases not matched to a gene; V was cut back by 9 bases and J by 2 bases. The CDR3 spells CASSAGAYEQYF. The CDR3 nucleotides read TGTGCCAGTTCAGCGGGGGCCTACGAGCAGTACTTC.

This sequence joins TRBV11-2 and TRBJ2-2; tentative D call: TRBD2 (5 bases). Trimming cost V 3 bases and J 6 bases, with 5 bases left between them. The CDR3 sequence is 12 residues long. Germline CDR1 reads SGHAT; CDR2 reads FQNNGV. CDR3 sequence reads: CASSFSAGELFF. The CDR3 nucleotides read TGTGCCAGCAGCTTTAGCGCCGGGGAGCTGTTTTTT. The full variable domain, in which reference TRBV11-2 and TRBJ2-2 provide the parts outside the CDR3, is EAGVAQSPRYKIIEKRQSVAFWCNPISGHATLYWYQQILGQGPKLLIQFQNNGVVDDSQLPKDRFSAERLKGVDSTLKIQPAKLEDSAVYLCASSFSAGELFFGEGSRLTVL.